These 20 T cell receptor beta chains originate from one sample sequenced in a study of cytomegalovirus exposure and HLA in healthy donors. The PCR employed 60 Vbeta primers together with 13 Jbeta primers. TCRdb's table, derived via immunoSEQ multiplex PCR, lists solely in-frame clones and lacks some. The sample includes more than 90,000 clones, about 81% seen only once; the top ten take about 3.5%. Specimen: PBMCs. These receptors all come from a woman aged 40 to 50 in good health and CMV-seronegative.

This chain links TRBV28 with TRBJ1-1; possible D gene TRBD1, 5 bases. Trimming pared 2 bases from V and 0 bases from J, leaving 7 bases between. Germline V gene data show CDR1 as MDHEN and CDR2 as SYDVKM. CDR3 size: 14 residues. CDR3 amino acids: CASSLKGLNTEAFF. For the CDR3, the DNA is TGTGCCAGCAGTTTAAAGGGGCTGAACACTGAAGCTTTCTTT.

This rearrangement joins TRBV5-1 to TRBJ2-6; TRBD2 is a possible D gene (6 bases). V lost 8 bases and J lost 0, with 18 bases in between. This CDR3 contains 17 residues. Germline CDR1 SGHRS, CDR2 YFSETQ. CDR3 residues: CASTPGLTNSGANVLTF. CDR3 coding DNA: TGCGCCAGTACACCGGGACTCACGAACTCTGGGGCCAACGTCCTGACTTTC.

J is TRBJ1-2 and V is TRBV28, with 11 nucleotides matching TRBD1. The CDR3 contains 17 residues. Trimming cost V 5 bases and J 1 base; bases outside gene matches: 9. Germline V gene lookup returns CDR1 MDHEN and CDR2 SYDVKM. The CDR3 bases are TGTGCCAGCAGTCCAAGGACAGGGGGCCCTCTTAACTATGGCTACACCTTC. Amino acid sequence: CASSPRTGGPLNYGYTF.

The chain uses TRBV2 and TRBJ2-6; no clear D. CDR3 length equals 15 residues. V was trimmed by 11 bases and J by 1 base, leaving 15 bases between them. Germline values: CDR1 SNHLY, CDR2 FYNNEI. The CDR3 DNA reads TGTGCCGCCATTCCCCGAGCGTCTGGGGCCAACGTCCTGACTTTC. Protein product: CAAIPRASGANVLTF. Full variable domain (missing parts from reference TRBV2 and TRBJ2-6): EPEVTQTPSHQVTQMGQEVILRCVPISNHLYFYWYRQILGQKVEFLVSFYNNEISEKSEIFDDQFSVERPDGSNFTLKIRSTKLEDSAMYFCAAIPRASGANVLTFGAGSRLTVL.

The genes are TRBV29-1 and TRBJ2-7; tentatively, D is TRBD1 (6 bases). The germline V gene encodes CDR1 SQVTM and CDR2 ANQGSEA. Trimming cost V 3 bases and J 7 bases, with 16 bases left between them. The CDR3 length is 13 residues. The CDR3 protein is CSVEGPGAREQYF. CDR3 coding DNA: TGCAGCGTTGAGGGACCAGGGGCGCGGGAGCAGTACTTC.

This clone turned up a few times. CDR3: CASSLSGALGLRTEAFF. CDR3 bases: TGTGCCAGCAGTTTATCGGGGGCTTTGGGGTTAAGAACTGAAGCTTTCTTT. The chain couples TRBV27 to TRBJ1-1, with a tentative D call TRBD1 (6 bases). V was pared by 0 bases and J by 5 bases, with 19 bases between. Germline V gene data show CDR1 as MNHEY and CDR2 as SMNVEV (reference sequence). The CDR3 has 17 residues.

In nucleotides, the CDR3 is TGTGCCAGCAGCCCCAATAGGGGCCCCTACGAGCAGTACTTC. Translated, it gives CASSPNRGPYEQYF. This chain joins TRBV7-6 and TRBJ2-7, with D perhaps matching TRBD1 (5 bases). V shed 5 bases and J shed 2 bases, with 13 bases lying between them. Germline lookup yields CDR1 SGHVS and CDR2 FNYEAQ. The CDR3 consists of 14 residues.

This clone came up a few times. The chain employs TRBV5-5 and TRBJ1-1; a weak D match, TRBD1 (5 bases). Trimming took 4 bases from V and 5 from J, leaving 12 bases between them. CDR1 and CDR2 (germline): SGHKS, YYEKEE (reference sequence). The CDR3 consists of 13 residues. The CDR3 DNA is TGTGCCAGCAGCCTTCTGACAGAAACTGAAGCTTTCTTT. It yields the protein CASSLLTETEAFF.

The chain combines TRBV27 with TRBJ1-1, with TRBD1 matching 9 bases. CDR1 and CDR2 (germline): MNHEY, SMNVEV (reference sequence). The V segment lost 6 bases and the J segment 3 bases; nucleotides outside the gene matches: 14. This CDR3 is 17 amino acids long. The CDR3 reads CASRKKGTGTFHTEAFF. The CDR3 nucleotides are TGTGCCAGCAGAAAAAAGGGGACAGGGACTTTTCACACTGAAGCTTTCTTT.

This chain connects TRBV7-9 to TRBJ1-1, with D possibly TRBD1 on 5 matching bases. CDR1 SEHNR and CDR2 FQNEAQ come from the germline V gene (reference sequence). CDR3 length: 13 residues. V dropped 5 bases and J dropped 1 base, with 8 bases sitting between them. The CDR3 reads CASSHQGNTEAFF. The CDR3 nucleotides read TGTGCCAGCAGCCATCAGGGGAACACTGAAGCTTTCTTT.

This clone has a handful of counts. The J gene is TRBJ2-7, the V gene TRBV10-1; weak D call: TRBD1 (6 bases). The germline V gene encodes CDR1 WNHNN and CDR2 SYGVQD (reference sequence). This CDR3 spans 12 amino acids. With 7 bases removed from V and 2 bases from J, the gap between germline ends came to 9 bases. CDR3 residues: CASTDSPYEQYF. The CDR3 coding sequence is TGCGCCAGCACGGACAGCCCCTACGAGCAGTACTTC.

The chain uses TRBV19 and TRBJ1-5; D gene unclear. V lost 5 bases to trimming and J lost 4 bases, with 9 bases between them. Germline V lookup: CDR1 LNHDA, CDR2 SQIVND (reference sequence). The CDR3 is 13 residues long. Written as DNA, the CDR3 is TGTGCCAGTAGTCCGGGGTGGAATCAGCCCCAGCATTTT. It is translated as CASSPGWNQPQHF.

The V gene is TRBV15, the J gene TRBJ1-1, with 7 bases aligning to TRBD1. Germline V gene sequence: CDR1 LNHNV, CDR2 YYDKDF (reference sequence). V dropped 1 base and J dropped 4; count of bases not matched to a gene: 9. CDR3 length: 16 amino acids. The CDR3 DNA sequence: TGTGCCACCAGCAGAGGAGGGGGCACCGGGCCCACTGAAGCTTTCTTT. As protein: CATSRGGGTGPTEAFF.

This clone was observed a few times. The V call is TRBV5-1, the J call TRBJ2-7, with 10 bases matching TRBD1. Germline V gene sequence: CDR1 SGHRS, CDR2 YFSETQ. CDR3 length equals 15 residues. V shed 0 bases and J 5 bases; nucleotides not matched to a gene: 5. The CDR3 here is CASSLGGQGVDEQYF. The CDR3 DNA sequence: TGCGCCAGCAGCTTGGGAGGACAGGGGGTAGACGAGCAGTACTTC.

The chain uses TRBV6-1 and TRBJ1-5; D is unresolved. V lost 5 bases, J lost 7 bases, and 12 bases lay in between. Germline V lookup: CDR1 MNHNS, CDR2 SASEGT. This CDR3 region has 13 residues. Here the CDR3 DNA reads TGTGCCAGCAGTTTCCTCGTCAGGCAGCCCCAGCATTTT. This translates into CASSFLVRQPQHF.

J is TRBJ2-7 and V is TRBV27, with a weak D call TRBD1 (5 bases). The CDR3 spans 14 residues. With 2 bases removed from V and 2 bases from J, the gap between germline ends came to 10 bases. In germline, CDR1 is MNHEY, CDR2 SMNVEV (reference sequence). The CDR3 DNA reads TGTGCCAGCAGTTTAGGGGTAGGGGCCTACGAGCAGTACTTC. Its protein is CASSLGVGAYEQYF.

The J gene is TRBJ2-2, the V gene TRBV18; D perhaps matches TRBD1 (6 bases). CDR1 and CDR2 from the germline V gene are KGHSH and LQKENI. Trimming stripped 3 bases from V and 5 bases from J, with 13 bases between. This CDR3 comprises 15 residues. The CDR3 loop is CASSPTTGRTGELFF. The CDR3 DNA reads as TGTGCCAGCTCACCTACCACAGGGAGAACCGGGGAGCTGTTTTTT.

J is TRBJ1-1 and V is TRBV29-1, with 7 nucleotides matching TRBD1. Germline values: CDR1 SQVTM, CDR2 ANQGSEA. With V trimmed by 4 bases and J by 3 bases, 14 bases remained unmatched. There are 16 residues in the CDR3. In nucleotides, the CDR3 is TGCAGCGTTGCGGGGACAGACAAGGTCGGGGACACTGAAGCTTTCTTT. Amino acid sequence: CSVAGTDKVGDTEAFF.

This chain joins TRBV19 and TRBJ1-1; D gene unclear. The CDR3 totals 16 residues. Looked up from germline, CDR1 is LNHDA and CDR2 is SQIVND (reference sequence). The V and J ends lost 5 bases and 1 base respectively, with 17 bases between them. The CDR3 DNA follows: TGTGCCAGTAGTGGCGCGGGTCTGGGTGAGAACACTGAAGCTTTCTTT. Protein: CASSGAGLGENTEAFF.

The gene calls are TRBV2 and TRBJ1-6; perhaps TRBD1 as D (6 bases). Germline V lookup: CDR1 SNHLY, CDR2 FYNNEI. Trimming left V 11 bases short and J 9 bases short, with 17 bases between. The CDR3 length is 13 residues. CDR3 protein: CARTQGMSSPLHF. As DNA, the CDR3 is TGTGCCCGTACGCAGGGGATGAGTTCACCCCTCCACTTT.